Detailed here is one TCR beta chain. This clone was observed once. This clone's antigen is unknown. Per-base qualities were not stored, and no clone one base away is much larger. These data belong to a study of OX40 agonist ivuxolimab in advanced cancers. Regarding the complete study: The costimulatory receptor OX40 (CD134) was targeted by ivuxolimab, a fully human IgG2 agonistic monoclonal antibody. The dose-escalation cohort was 80% to 90% male with a mean age of roughly 62 years, ranging from roughly 23 to 90. Peripheral TCRbeta sequencing was intended to test whether TCR sequence diversity was altered and clonal T-cell expansion was caused by ivuxolimab. Intravenous ivuxolimab was administered to patients every 2 weeks at six dose levels: 0.01, 0.1, 0.3, 1.5, 3 and 10 mg/kg. Of the roughly 52 dose-escalation patients, hepatocellular carcinoma was present in around 20, melanoma in approximately 15, renal cell carcinoma in 9 and head and neck cancer in 9. The paper covers the monotherapy dose-escalation part of the phase I ivuxolimab trial, which included N ≈ 54 patients. Patients were allowed to have had prior anti-PD-1, anti-PD-L1 or anti-CTLA-4 therapy, and 30% to 40% of the dose-escalation patients had been treated with checkpoint inhibitors. Three dose-escalation patients achieved partial responses, one with hepatocellular carcinoma and two with cutaneous melanoma.

What the work shows at the level of the full study, not this receptor alone: Low levels of normalized T-cell clonal expansion were also shown by some nonresponding patients. After ivuxolimab, CD8+ T cells had more expanded clones than CD4+ T cells on average. The antigen specificity of the clonally expanded peripheral T cells was not determined. In partial responders in the 0.1-3.0 mg/kg groups, normalized peripheral clonal expansion was found to be among the lowest, especially among CD8+ T cells. Clonal expansion of both CD4+ and CD8+ blood T cells was observed from baseline to week 6 at doses 0.1 to 3.0 mg/kg.

CDR1 and CDR2 are drawn from the germline V gene (reference sequence): LNHDA, SQIVND. Inclusive of the bounding cysteine and phenylalanine, the CDR3 is 14 residues long. Only the CDR3 DNA is retained, 42 bases long and in frame from the first base. V is pared back by 5 bases and J by 3 bases, with 11 bases lying between the germline termini. Patients with autoimmune disease history or receiving systemic immunosuppression were excluded from the trial. Peripheral blood for TCR sequencing was drawn from every dose cohort at baseline, at cycle 4 day 1 and at cycle 7 day 1. Samples were obtained from an open-label, multicenter, first-in-human phase I dose-escalation trial of ivuxolimab. Adults with locally advanced or metastatic head and neck squamous cell, hepatocellular, melanoma or renal cell carcinoma were enrolled in the trial. CD4+ and CD8+ T cells were sorted separately from peripheral blood before TCR sequencing.

Genomic DNA was isolated from the sorted cells so that the TCRbeta CDR3 region could be sequenced. TCRbeta CDR3 regions were sequenced using the immunoSEQ Assay. Here the immuneACCESS table is served through TCRdb, limited to in-frame sequences with V and J called. Missing clones are a known gap in these copies; in checked studies unresolved V genes cover under half, and the rest lacks a known reason. For this sample the table gives approximately 99,000 clones, of which more than 95% were detected only once. Around 2% of the sample goes to the ten largest clones. This clonotype originated in an adult with an advanced solid tumor such as melanoma, head and neck, liver or kidney cancer. The rearrangement joined TRBV19 to TRBJ1-5, with no reliable assignment of the D segment. Specimen: CD4+ or CD8+ T cells sorted from blood, collected in a trial of the OX40 agonist ivuxolimab. The bases read TGTGCCAGTAGTCCGGGGTTTTCCAATCAGCCCCAGCATTTT. Its protein product is CASSPGFSNQPQHF.